This section outlines one T cell receptor (beta chain) sequence together with its context. This clonotype was found many times. The antigen it recognizes is unknown. No base quality values were provided; no much bigger clone lies one nucleotide off. A patient counted as having stable Graves' hyperthyroidism if no progression to ophthalmopathy occurred over 18 months of follow-up. The hyperthyroidism patients were between 18 and 65 years old and newly diagnosed, with a disease duration of less than 2 months. Patients with uncontrolled infections, other autoimmune diseases, pregnancy or lactation were excluded. Diagnoses were established on the basis of clinical symptoms, serum thyroxine and TRAb, thyroid ultrasound, and orbital computed tomography. PBMCs were separated from 10 ml of fresh peripheral blood using Ficoll-Paque density gradient centrifugation. Total RNA was extracted using Trizol reagent, and RNA quality was assessed on an Agilent 2100 Bioanalyzer.

The TCR beta CDR3 regions were amplified from RNA transcripts. A first-round RT-PCR of the TCR CDR3 used the HTBI primer set with the Qiagen OneStep RT-PCR kit. A second multiplex PCR round built the libraries, followed by size selection and purification. Paired-end sequencing of the libraries was performed with 100 bp reads on an Illumina HiSeq2000. The paper's data handling went like this. SOAPnuke was used to process the raw data, with reads discarded if the reads contained adapters or uncalled bases, had a mean Phred below 15, or lacked an exact constant-primer or identifier match. COPE v1.2.5 was used to merge high-quality paired reads, and clonotypes were defined as unique nucleotide sequences. MiTCR v1.1 was used to align the clonotypes against IMGT TRBV, TRBD and TRBJ reference segments. Analysis was restricted to V-J combinations with a frequency above 0.0001, which covered 98% to 99.2% of repertoires. The TCS score was defined as F50 (clonal expansion) divided by E x V (chaos), with BLOSUM62-based TCRdist calculated between CDR3 peptides within each V-J. Welch's t-statistics and random forest reduced 450 to 600 V-J features to about 13, which were used in a naive Bayes classifier (R e1071). TCRdb reprocessing: public reads trimmed at Q25 with fastp, clones called with MiXCR, in-frame beta chains kept. Rows with a matching CDR3 protein are joined into one entry that keeps the most common DNA and genes. The authors' filters were not applied to this entry. This sample holds 650,000 to 750,000 distinct CDR3 sequences; 11% to 15% were observed only once. The ten largest clones add up to 10% to 13% of the sample.

This specimen comes from a study of T cells in Graves' hyperthyroidism and ophthalmopathy (dated by TCRdb to the late 2010s). With respect to the entire study: Peripheral blood samples were taken at initial diagnosis, before any treatment was given. TCR V-J signatures able to tell the groups apart were searched for in a discovery cohort of 95 to 100 patients, of whom over 40 had Graves' ophthalmopathy and about 60 had stable Graves' hyperthyroidism. According to the paper, TCR Vbeta CDR3 sequencing was carried out on roughly 130 peripheral blood samples, which came from fewer than 50 ophthalmopathy, some 73 hyperthyroidism and roughly 17 progressor patients. Whether ophthalmopathy could be predicted prospectively was tested in an independent validation cohort made up of under 20 hyperthyroidism patients plus 17 patients who later progressed to ophthalmopathy. In more than 5 Graves' hyperthyroidism patients, the study also compared T-cell repertoires from thyroid tissue with T-cell repertoires from blood. Once sampling was done, hyperthyroidism patients were given methimazole at a starting dose of 30 mg daily, whereas ophthalmopathy patients were given high-dose intravenous methylprednisolone. The 85 to 100 discovery patients were divided at random into training and test sets in a 7:3 ratio.

Beyond this particular receptor, the publication reports: Blood samples also contained most of the expanded thyroid clonotypes (frequency above 0.001), which suggests that blood repertoires may reflect thyroid immune responses. Sample size was not statistically predetermined, and investigators were not blinded to group allocation. A 13 V-J signature model separated ophthalmopathy from stable hyperthyroidism, with about 88% sensitivity and approximately 81% specificity in cross-validation and 80%/75% in testing. During validation, the model predicted progression to ophthalmopathy a median of about 6.3 months ahead of onset, with more than 55% sensitivity and about 75% specificity.

The sample comprised blood. This sequence was found in a woman aged 18-30 years with Graves' hyperthyroidism.

In nucleotides, the sequence is TGTGCCAGCAGCTTAAGGGGTCTAATCAACAATGAGCAGTTCTTC. Translated, this is CASSLRGLINNEQFF. This receptor chain uses TRBV7-2 and TRBJ2-1; the D region possibly corresponds to TRBD1 (5 bases align). V and J lose 2 bases and 5 bases, and a span of 13 bases separates them. Including cysteine and phenylalanine, the CDR3 has 15 amino acids. Only the CDR3 DNA is retained, 45 bases long and in frame from the first base. The germline V gene yields SGHTA for CDR1 and FQGNSA for CDR2.